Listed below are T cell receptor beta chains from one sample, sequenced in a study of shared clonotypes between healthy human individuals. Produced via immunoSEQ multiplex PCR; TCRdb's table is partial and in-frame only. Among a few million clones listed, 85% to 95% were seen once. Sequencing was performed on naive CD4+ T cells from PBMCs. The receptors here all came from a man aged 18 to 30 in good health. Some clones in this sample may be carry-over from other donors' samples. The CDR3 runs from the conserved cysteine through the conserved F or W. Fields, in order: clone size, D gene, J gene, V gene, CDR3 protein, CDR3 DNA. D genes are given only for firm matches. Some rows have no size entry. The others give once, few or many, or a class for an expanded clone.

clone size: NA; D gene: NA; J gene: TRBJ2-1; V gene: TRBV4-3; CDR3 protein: CASSRQEGDEQFF; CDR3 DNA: TGCGCCAGCAGCCGGCAGGAGGGGGATGAGCAGTTCTTC
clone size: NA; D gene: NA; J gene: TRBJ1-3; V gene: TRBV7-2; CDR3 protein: CASSDLKQGNTIYF; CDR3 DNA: TGTGCCAGCAGCGATTTGAAACAGGGAAACACCATATATTTT
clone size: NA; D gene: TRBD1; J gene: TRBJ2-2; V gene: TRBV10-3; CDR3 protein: CAISDLVYRGRVDTGELFF; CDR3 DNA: TGTGCCATCAGTGATCTCGTTTACAGGGGGCGTGTGGACACCGGGGAGCTGTTTTTT
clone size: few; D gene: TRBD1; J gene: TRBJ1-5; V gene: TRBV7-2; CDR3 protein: CASSFDRGGQPQHF; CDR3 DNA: TGTGCCAGCAGCTTCGACAGGGGAGGGCAGCCCCAGCATTTT
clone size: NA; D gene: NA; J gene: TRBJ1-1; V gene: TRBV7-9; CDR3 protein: CASRRYTEAFF; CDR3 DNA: TGTGCCAGTAGAAGGTACACTGAAGCTTTCTTT
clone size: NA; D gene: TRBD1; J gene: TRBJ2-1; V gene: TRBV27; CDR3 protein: CASRRTGGPYNEQFF; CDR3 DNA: TGTGCCAGCAGACGAACAGGGGGTCCCTACAATGAGCAGTTCTTC
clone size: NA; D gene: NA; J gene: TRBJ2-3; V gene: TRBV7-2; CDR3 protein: CASSLVGTTGGTQYF; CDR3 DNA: TGTGCCAGCAGCTTAGTTGGGACGACGGGTGGTACGCAGTATTTT
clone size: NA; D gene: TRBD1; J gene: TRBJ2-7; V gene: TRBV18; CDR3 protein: CASSQRTGGKYEQYF; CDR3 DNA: TGTGCCAGCTCACAACGGACAGGGGGAAAATACGAGCAGTACTTC
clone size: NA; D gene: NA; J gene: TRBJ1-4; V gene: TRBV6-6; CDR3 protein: CASSQGSTNEKLFF; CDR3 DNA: TGTGCCAGCAGTCAGGGGTCAACTAATGAAAAACTGTTTTTT
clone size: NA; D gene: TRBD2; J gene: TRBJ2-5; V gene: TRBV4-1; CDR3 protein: CASSQGLAGGSETQYF; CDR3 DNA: TGCGCCAGCAGCCAAGGACTAGCGGGAGGTTCAGAGACCCAGTACTTC
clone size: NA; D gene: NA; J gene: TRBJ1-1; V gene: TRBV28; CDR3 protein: CASARIEVSGTEAFF; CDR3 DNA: TGTGCCAGCGCCCGTATTGAGGTAAGCGGCACTGAAGCTTTCTTT
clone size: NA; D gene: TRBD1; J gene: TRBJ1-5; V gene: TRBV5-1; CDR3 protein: CASSLDPLGTGTSNQPQHF; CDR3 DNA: TGCGCCAGCAGTTTAGACCCTCTTGGGACAGGAACTAGCAATCAGCCCCAGCATTTT
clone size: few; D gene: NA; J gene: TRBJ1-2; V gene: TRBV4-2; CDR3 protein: CASSQDQLGSYGYTF; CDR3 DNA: TGTGCCAGCAGCCAAGATCAGTTGGGCTCCTATGGCTACACCTTC
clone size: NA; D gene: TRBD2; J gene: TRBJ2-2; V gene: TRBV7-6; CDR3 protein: CASSGGTSRHTGELFF; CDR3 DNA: TGTGCCAGCAGCGGCGGGACTAGTCGGCACACCGGGGAGCTGTTTTTT
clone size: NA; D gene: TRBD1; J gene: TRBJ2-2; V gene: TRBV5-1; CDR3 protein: CASSLTGGFAGELFF; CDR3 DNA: TGCGCCAGCAGCTTAACAGGGGGCTTCGCCGGGGAGCTGTTTTTT
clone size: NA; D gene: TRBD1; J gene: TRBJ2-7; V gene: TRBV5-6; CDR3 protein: CASSLVGQGGEQYF; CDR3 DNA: TGTGCCAGCAGCTTGGTCGGACAGGGGGGCGAGCAGTACTTC
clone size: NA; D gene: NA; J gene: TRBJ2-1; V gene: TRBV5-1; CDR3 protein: CASSLGQGSYNEQFF; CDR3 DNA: TGCGCCAGCAGCTTGGGGCAGGGCTCCTACAATGAGCAGTTCTTC
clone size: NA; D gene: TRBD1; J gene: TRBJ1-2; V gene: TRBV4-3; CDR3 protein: CASSPRSTGGPSGYTF; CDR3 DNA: TGCGCCAGCAGCCCGCGATCGACAGGGGGCCCCTCGGGCTACACCTTC
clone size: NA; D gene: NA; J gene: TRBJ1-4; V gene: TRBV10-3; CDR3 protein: CAIRPGWRTNEKLFF; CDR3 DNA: TGTGCCATCAGGCCAGGGTGGAGAACGAATGAAAAACTGTTTTTT
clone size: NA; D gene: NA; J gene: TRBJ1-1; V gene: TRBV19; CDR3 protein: CASSMSPRGGGARSEAFF; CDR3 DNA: TGTGCCAGTAGTATGTCCCCCCGGGGGGGTGGAGCCAGGTCTGAAGCTTTCTTT
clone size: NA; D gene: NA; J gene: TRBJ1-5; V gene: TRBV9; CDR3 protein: CASSVDPGGNQPQHF; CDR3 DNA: TGTGCCAGCAGCGTAGATCCAGGGGGCAATCAGCCCCAGCATTTT
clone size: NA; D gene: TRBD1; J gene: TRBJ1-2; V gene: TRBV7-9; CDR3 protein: CASSQDRGIYGYTF; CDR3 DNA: TGTGCCAGCAGCCAGGACAGGGGGATCTATGGCTACACCTTC
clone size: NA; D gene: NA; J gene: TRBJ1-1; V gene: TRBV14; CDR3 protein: CASSQDGVRPRDTEAFF; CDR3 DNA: TGTGCCAGCAGCCAAGATGGGGTCAGACCCCGAGACACTGAAGCTTTCTTT
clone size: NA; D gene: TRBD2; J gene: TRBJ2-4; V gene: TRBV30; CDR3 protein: CAWEPLGLAGNGIQYF; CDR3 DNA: TGTGCCTGGGAACCCCTGGGACTAGCGGGAAATGGCATTCAGTACTTC
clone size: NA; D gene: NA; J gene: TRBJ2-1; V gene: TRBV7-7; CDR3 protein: CASSDGHGEQFF; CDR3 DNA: TGTGCCAGCAGCGACGGGCACGGTGAGCAGTTCTTC
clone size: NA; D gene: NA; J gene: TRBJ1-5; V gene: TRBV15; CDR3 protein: CATSGPDQPQHF; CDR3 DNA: TGTGCCACCAGCGGACCCGATCAGCCCCAGCATTTT
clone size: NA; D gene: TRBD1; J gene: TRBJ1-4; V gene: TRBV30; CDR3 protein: CAWSVDRGIQKLFF; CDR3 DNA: TGTGCCTGGAGTGTGGACAGGGGGATTCAAAAACTGTTTTTT
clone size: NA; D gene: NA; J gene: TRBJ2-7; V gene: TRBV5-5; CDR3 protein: CASSFGAGSIYEQYF; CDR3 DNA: TGTGCCAGCAGCTTTGGGGCAGGGTCCATCTACGAGCAGTACTTC
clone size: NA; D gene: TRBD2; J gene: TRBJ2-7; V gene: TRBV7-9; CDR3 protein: CASSLAAAGDPYEQYF; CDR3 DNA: TGTGCCAGCAGCTTAGCCGCGGCGGGGGACCCCTACGAGCAGTACTTC
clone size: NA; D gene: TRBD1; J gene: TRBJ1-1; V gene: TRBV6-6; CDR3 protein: CASSYGAGGVSEAFF; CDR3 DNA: TGTGCCAGCAGTTACGGGGCAGGGGGGGTTTCTGAAGCTTTCTTT
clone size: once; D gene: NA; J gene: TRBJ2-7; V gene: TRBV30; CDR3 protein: CAWSGGTYEQYF; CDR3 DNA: TGTGCCTGGAGTGGAGGGACCTACGAGCAGTACTTC
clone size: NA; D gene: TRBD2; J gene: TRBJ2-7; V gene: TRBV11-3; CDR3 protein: CASSSGLASYEQYF; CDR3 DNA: TGTGCCAGCAGCTCGGGACTAGCATCTTACGAGCAGTACTTC
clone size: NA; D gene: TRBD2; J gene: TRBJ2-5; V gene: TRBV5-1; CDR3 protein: CASSLTASGAQETQYF; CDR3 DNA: TGCGCCAGCAGCTTGACGGCTAGCGGGGCTCAAGAGACCCAGTACTTC
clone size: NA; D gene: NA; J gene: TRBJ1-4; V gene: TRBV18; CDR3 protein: CASSSVVKPEKLFF; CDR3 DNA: TGTGCCAGCTCATCGGTAGTGAAACCAGAAAAACTGTTTTTT
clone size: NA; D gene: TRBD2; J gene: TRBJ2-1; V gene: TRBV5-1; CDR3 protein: CASSSLAGNEQFF; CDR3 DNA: TGCGCCAGCAGCTCGTTAGCGGGTAATGAGCAGTTCTTC
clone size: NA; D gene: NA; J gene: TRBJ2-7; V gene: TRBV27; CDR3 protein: CASSLYGGRTTYEQYF; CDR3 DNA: TGTGCCAGCAGTTTATACGGTGGCAGAACTACCTACGAGCAGTACTTC
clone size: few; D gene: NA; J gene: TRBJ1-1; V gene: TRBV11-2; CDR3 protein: CASSLMDPIGAFF; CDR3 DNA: TGTGCCAGCAGCTTGATGGACCCAATAGGAGCTTTCTTT
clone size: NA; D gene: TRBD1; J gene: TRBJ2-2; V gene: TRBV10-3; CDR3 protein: CAISGKGALSTGELFF; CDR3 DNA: TGTGCCATCAGTGGTAAGGGGGCGCTAAGCACCGGGGAGCTGTTTTTT
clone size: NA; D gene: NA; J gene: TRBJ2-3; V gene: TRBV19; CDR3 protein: CASGGAADTQYF; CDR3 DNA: TGTGCCAGCGGAGGGGCCGCAGATACGCAGTATTTT
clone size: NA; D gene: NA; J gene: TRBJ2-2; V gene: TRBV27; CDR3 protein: CASSLSRVVAKVKAGELFF; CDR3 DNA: TGTGCCAGCAGCCTATCTCGGGTAGTCGCGAAAGTGAAGGCCGGGGAGCTGTTTTTT
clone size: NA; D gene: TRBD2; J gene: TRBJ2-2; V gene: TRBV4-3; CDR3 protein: CASTPGTKNTGELFF; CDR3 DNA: TGCGCCAGCACCCCTGGGACTAAGAACACCGGGGAGCTGTTTTTT
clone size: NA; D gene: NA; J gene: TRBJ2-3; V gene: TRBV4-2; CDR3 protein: CASSQGVAPTQYF; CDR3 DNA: TGTGCCAGCAGCCAAGGGGTGGCCCCTACGCAGTATTTT